This T cell receptor beta chain was retrieved from a study of blood T cell repertoires in COVID-19. Study in general: Nucleic acid was either cDNA or gDNA, and it came from T cells, B-cell-depleted T cells, or PBMCs.

Authors' analysis steps: The authors estimated nucleated cell counts from reference gene primer amplification. Sequencing used immunoSEQ multiplex PCR; TCRdb keeps in-frame clones, though not all of them. That table gives V, J and clone size, and the DNA gave D and trimming. The sample carries approximately 75,000 clones, 82% recorded once. The sequencing input was peripheral blood. This TCR derives from a human donor in a cohort sampled during active COVID-19.

The CDR3 region is CASSLVSAASYGYTF. The CDR3 DNA sequence: TGTGCCAGCAGCTTGGTCTCGGCAGCGAGCTATGGCTACACCTTC. This chain uses TRBV5-5 with TRBJ1-2, with D hard to call. The CDR3 is 15 residues long. CDR1 is SGHKS, CDR2 YYEKEE, per germline (reference sequence). Trimming removed 0 bases from V and 4 bases from J, with 13 bases in between.